This is a list of T cell receptor beta chains from one sample in a study of T cells after yellow fever vaccination. TCRdb re-analysed the 5' RACE reads in MiXCR, keeping a single row per CDR3 protein. The sample records hundreds of thousands of distinct CDR3 sequences, approximately 13% being singletons. The input for sequencing was PBMCs, taken on the day of the yellow fever booster vaccination. The receptor source for this set is a young man who received the YFV17D yellow fever vaccine. Each CDR3 is given without its conserved first and last residue. Fields, in order: V gene, J gene, CDR3 protein.

v_call: TRBV3-1
j_call: TRBJ2-5
cdr3_aa: ASSQLDYQETQY

v_call: TRBV6-2/TRBV6-3
j_call: TRBJ2-7
cdr3_aa: ASSFRDTLNEQY

v_call: TRBV5-6
j_call: TRBJ2-3
cdr3_aa: ASSLIASDRDTQY

v_call: TRBV11-2
j_call: TRBJ2-5
cdr3_aa: ASSLWFRSERNLETQY

v_call: TRBV6-1
j_call: TRBJ2-5
cdr3_aa: ASSQGTGGFRETQY

v_call: TRBV12-3/TRBV12-4
j_call: TRBJ2-7
cdr3_aa: ASSPTAGYEQY

v_call: TRBV5-1
j_call: TRBJ1-1
cdr3_aa: ASSSKSNTEAF

v_call: TRBV25-1
j_call: TRBJ2-7
cdr3_aa: ASSEVGTDYEQY

v_call: TRBV7-9
j_call: TRBJ2-1
cdr3_aa: ASIPTSGNLNEQF

v_call: TRBV18
j_call: TRBJ2-2
cdr3_aa: ASSLSTTHRKQGLTGELF

v_call: TRBV18
j_call: TRBJ2-1
cdr3_aa: ASSMTGGWDEQF

v_call: TRBV4-3
j_call: TRBJ2-2
cdr3_aa: ASSQVAQATGELF

v_call: TRBV10-1
j_call: TRBJ2-3
cdr3_aa: ASSENPRDTQY

v_call: TRBV7-8
j_call: TRBJ1-1
cdr3_aa: ASRYDRWGTEAF

v_call: TRBV20-1
j_call: TRBJ2-7
cdr3_aa: SARDKELARSYEQY

v_call: TRBV20-1
j_call: TRBJ1-1
cdr3_aa: SARDVSGNFAEAF

v_call: TRBV5-1
j_call: TRBJ2-7
cdr3_aa: ASSLGVPGGTYEQY

v_call: TRBV20-1
j_call: TRBJ2-1
cdr3_aa: SARTSGLGYLEQF

v_call: TRBV12-3/TRBV12-4
j_call: TRBJ1-4
cdr3_aa: ASSFGVAERVF

v_call: TRBV25-1
j_call: TRBJ2-5
cdr3_aa: ASGGLAGGETQY

v_call: TRBV7-2
j_call: TRBJ2-4
cdr3_aa: ASRGTLAKNIQY

v_call: TRBV6-5
j_call: TRBJ2-5
cdr3_aa: ASSYSNAPWETQY

v_call: TRBV4-3
j_call: TRBJ2-3
cdr3_aa: ASSRTGMDTQY

v_call: TRBV10-3
j_call: TRBJ2-1
cdr3_aa: AISDRSGYNEQF

v_call: TRBV5-1
j_call: TRBJ2-1
cdr3_aa: ASSDGTGRNEQF

v_call: TRBV19
j_call: TRBJ1-1
cdr3_aa: ASSMGWDEAF

v_call: TRBV2
j_call: TRBJ1-2
cdr3_aa: ASRAGMVSTGYT

v_call: TRBV7-2
j_call: TRBJ2-2
cdr3_aa: ASSIQELSGELF

v_call: TRBV5-5
j_call: TRBJ1-3
cdr3_aa: ASSFGTGNTIY